This note documents a single TCR beta chain sequence. Participant age was roughly 18 to 89 years, and participants resided in fewer than 25 US areas. Participants were placed into cohorts based on the clinical history they reported. How the authors handled the data: Quantification of nucleated cells was approximated via reference gene primer amplification. The data were produced by immunoSEQ multiplex PCR, yet TCRdb's version contains in-frame clones alone and is incomplete. The V and J calls and clone size come from that table; D and trimming were worked out from the DNA. The table has about 470,000 clones, roughly nine tenths seen once. The sample is drawn from a study of blood T cell repertoires in COVID-19. Turning to the study itself: In each case, the material was cDNA or gDNA derived from T cells, B-cell-depleted T cells, or PBMCs.

The CDR3 loop spans 15 amino acids. In germline, CDR1 is SGHTA, CDR2 FQGNSA. V lost 5 bases to trimming and J lost 2 bases; unmatched junction nucleotides: 5. Sequencing was carried out using PBMCs or T cells enriched from blood (not recorded which). The J gene is TRBJ2-5, the V gene TRBV7-2, with 10 positions matching TRBD1. The receptor comes from a woman younger than 35 who had recovered from COVID-19. CDR3 region: CASSPDRGVQETQYF. CDR3 DNA sequence: TGTGCCAGCAGCCCGGACAGGGGGGTACAAGAGACCCAGTACTTC.